This is a list of T cell receptor beta chains from one sample in a study of shared clonotypes between healthy human individuals. Data came from immunoSEQ multiplex PCR; TCRdb stores just in-frame clones and leaves some out. This sample yields 2.5 million or so clones, of which more than 90% are seen a single time; around 0.14% belongs to the top ten. Sequenced sample: naive CD4+ T cells sorted from blood. These receptors all stem from a man aged 18 to 29 in good health. CDR3s include the opening cysteine and the closing phenylalanine or tryptophan. D genes are given only for firm matches. Expanded clones get a size class; other rows say once, few or many, or leave the size out.

CDR3aa,CDR3nt,d_gene,v_gene,j_gene,abundance
CASSLDPSNQPQHF,TGCGCCAGCAGCTTGGATCCCTCCAATCAGCCCCAGCATTTT,-,TRBV5-1,TRBJ1-5,few
CASRPGTGGLGYTF,TGTGCCAGCAGGCCCGGGACAGGGGGTTTGGGCTACACCTTC,TRBD1,TRBV28,TRBJ1-2,-
CASSPNIIIGTEAFF,TGTGCCAGCAGCCCCAATATAATAATAGGGACTGAAGCTTTCTTT,-,TRBV7-3,TRBJ1-1,-
CASSPADTQYF,TGTGCCAGCAGCCCCGCGGATACGCAGTATTTT,-,TRBV9,TRBJ2-3,-
CASSLGDGLEAFF,TGTGCCAGCAGCCTTGGGGACGGCCTTGAAGCTTTCTTT,-,TRBV7-3,TRBJ1-1,-
CASTPDQGRSGYTF,TGTGCCAGCACCCCGGATCAGGGAAGAAGTGGCTACACCTTC,-,TRBV6-5,TRBJ1-2,-
CASSPGQGREKLFF,TGCGCCAGCAGCCCTGGACAGGGTCGGGAAAAACTGTTTTTT,TRBD1,TRBV5-1,TRBJ1-4,-
CASSSPTGVGANVLTF,TGCGCCAGCAGCTCCCCGACAGGGGTTGGGGCCAACGTCCTGACTTTC,TRBD1,TRBV5-1,TRBJ2-6,-
CASSLGRSNQPQHF,TGTGCCAGCAGCTTGGGACGGAGCAATCAGCCCCAGCATTTT,-,TRBV5-6,TRBJ1-5,-
CASSLWGNEKLFF,TGTGCCAGCAGCTTATGGGGGAATGAAAAACTGTTTTTT,-,TRBV7-9,TRBJ1-4,-
CASRTNDEKLFF,TGTGCCAGCAGGACAAATGATGAAAAACTGTTTTTT,-,TRBV2,TRBJ1-4,-
CASRRGPTNEKLFF,TGTGCCAGCAGGAGGGGTCCAACTAATGAAAAACTGTTTTTT,-,TRBV6-5,TRBJ1-4,-
CASSQISIRGRTGELFF,TGCGCCAGCAGCCAAATTTCGATTCGCGGGAGGACCGGGGAGCTGTTTTTT,TRBD2,TRBV4-3,TRBJ2-2,-
CASSLRTEAFF,TGTGCCAGCAGTCTAAGGACTGAAGCTTTCTTT,-,TRBV2,TRBJ1-1,-
CASSEPGRYGYTF,TGTGCCAGCAGCGAACCCGGGCGGTATGGCTACACCTTC,-,TRBV25-1,TRBJ1-2,-
CASSFGSGEFNEQFF,TGTGCCAGCAGCTTCGGTAGCGGGGAGTTCAATGAGCAGTTCTTC,TRBD2,TRBV5-4,TRBJ2-1,-
CASSWGGSAYEQYF,TGCGCCAGCAGCTGGGGGGGTTCCGCCTACGAGCAGTACTTC,TRBD2,TRBV5-1,TRBJ2-7,-
CASSYGRRANYGYTF,TGTGCCAGTAGTTACGGACGGAGAGCTAACTATGGCTACACCTTC,-,TRBV19,TRBJ1-2,-
CASSVGGGAAETQYF,TGTGCCAGCAGCGTAGGCGGGGGGGCCGCAGAGACCCAGTACTTC,TRBD2,TRBV9,TRBJ2-5,-
CAISGTDRGYNEQFF,TGTGCCATCAGTGGGACAGACAGGGGGTACAATGAGCAGTTCTTC,TRBD1,TRBV10-3,TRBJ2-1,-
CASGLGRVRQETQYF,TGTGCTAGTGGTTTGGGTCGTGTCAGACAAGAGACCCAGTACTTC,-,TRBV12-5,TRBJ2-5,-
CASGGRNTEAFF,TGTGCCAGCGGAGGTAGGAACACTGAAGCTTTCTTT,-,TRBV28,TRBJ1-1,-
CASSLDLWNSPLHF,TGTGCCAGCAGCTTAGATCTATGGAATTCACCCCTCCACTTT,-,TRBV11-2,TRBJ1-6,-
CAWSRPPSPSGSQPQHF,TGTGCCTGGAGTAGACCCCCTTCTCCGTCAGGGAGTCAGCCCCAGCATTTT,-,TRBV30,TRBJ1-5,-
CASSAGQGGEKLFF,TGCGCCAGCAGCGCCGGACAGGGAGGTGAAAAACTGTTTTTT,TRBD1,TRBV5-1,TRBJ1-4,-
CATSRDIDLATSGEQYF,TGTGCCACCAGCAGAGACATAGATCTCGCCACCTCGGGGGAGCAGTACTTC,-,TRBV15,TRBJ2-7,-
CASSLEPGQGAAPLHF,TGCGCCAGCAGCTTGGAACCGGGACAGGGGGCCGCACCCCTCCACTTT,TRBD1,TRBV5-1,TRBJ1-6,-
CASSPRTVNTEAFF,TGTGCCAGCAGCCCTCGGACAGTGAACACTGAAGCTTTCTTT,-,TRBV28,TRBJ1-1,-
CASSGRGGNGYTF,TGTGCCAGCTCAGGCAGGGGAGGTAATGGCTACACCTTC,-,TRBV18,TRBJ1-2,-
CASSYRTGELFF,TGTGCCAGCAGTTACCGGACAGGGGAGCTGTTTTTT,-,TRBV6-6,TRBJ2-2,-
CASRGAFSGNTIYF,TGTGCCAGCAGAGGGGCCTTCTCTGGAAACACCATATATTTT,-,TRBV7-2,TRBJ1-3,-
CASSKTRNTDTQYF,TGTGCCAGCAGTAAGACTAGAAACACAGATACGCAGTATTTT,-,TRBV7-2,TRBJ2-3,-
CASSLDSLYYGYTF,TGTGCCAGCAGCTTGGACAGTCTCTACTATGGCTACACCTTC,-,TRBV5-8,TRBJ1-2,-
CAISESEGYGYTF,TGTGCCATCAGTGAGTCCGAAGGGTATGGCTACACCTTC,-,TRBV10-3,TRBJ1-2,-
CASLGTMGLNDTQYF,TGTGCCAGCTTGGGCACCATGGGGCTAAATGATACGCAGTATTTT,-,TRBV2,TRBJ2-3,-
CASSLVGQPVSGANVLTF,TGTGCCAGCAGCTTAGTGGGGCAACCCGTCTCTGGGGCCAACGTCCTGACTTTC,-,TRBV7-6,TRBJ2-6,once
CASSRTGEAGGYTF,TGTGCCAGCAGCCGAACGGGGGAGGCGGGAGGCTACACCTTC,-,TRBV6-5,TRBJ1-2,once
CASSPNRDYGYTF,TGTGCCAGCTCACCAAACAGGGACTATGGCTACACCTTC,-,TRBV18,TRBJ1-2,-
CASSSILAPIKNIQYF,TGTGCCAGCAGCTCGATACTAGCGCCGATCAAAAACATTCAGTACTTC,TRBD2,TRBV7-2,TRBJ2-4,-
CASSRGGGGNQPQHF,TGTGCCAGCAGTAGAGGAGGAGGGGGCAATCAGCCCCAGCATTTT,-,TRBV28,TRBJ1-5,-
CASSATLPGRGSGYTF,TGTGCCAGCAGCGCAACCTTGCCCGGCAGGGGGTCTGGCTACACCTTC,TRBD1,TRBV2,TRBJ1-2,-
CASSLAPGALVDTQYF,TGTGCCAGCAGCTTAGCCCCAGGGGCGCTTGTGGATACGCAGTATTTT,-,TRBV7-2,TRBJ2-3,-